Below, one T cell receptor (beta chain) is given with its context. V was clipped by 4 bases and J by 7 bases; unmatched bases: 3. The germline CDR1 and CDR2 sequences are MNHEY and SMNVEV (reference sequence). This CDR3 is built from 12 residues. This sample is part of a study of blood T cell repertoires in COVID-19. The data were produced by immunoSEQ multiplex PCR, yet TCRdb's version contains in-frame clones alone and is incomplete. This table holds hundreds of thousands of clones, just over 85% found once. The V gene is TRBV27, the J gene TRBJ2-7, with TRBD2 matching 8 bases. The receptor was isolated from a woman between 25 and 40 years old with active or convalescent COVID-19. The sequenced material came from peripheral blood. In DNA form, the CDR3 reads TGTGCCAGCAGTTCCTCTAGCGGGGAGCAGTACTTC. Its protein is CASSSSSGEQYF.